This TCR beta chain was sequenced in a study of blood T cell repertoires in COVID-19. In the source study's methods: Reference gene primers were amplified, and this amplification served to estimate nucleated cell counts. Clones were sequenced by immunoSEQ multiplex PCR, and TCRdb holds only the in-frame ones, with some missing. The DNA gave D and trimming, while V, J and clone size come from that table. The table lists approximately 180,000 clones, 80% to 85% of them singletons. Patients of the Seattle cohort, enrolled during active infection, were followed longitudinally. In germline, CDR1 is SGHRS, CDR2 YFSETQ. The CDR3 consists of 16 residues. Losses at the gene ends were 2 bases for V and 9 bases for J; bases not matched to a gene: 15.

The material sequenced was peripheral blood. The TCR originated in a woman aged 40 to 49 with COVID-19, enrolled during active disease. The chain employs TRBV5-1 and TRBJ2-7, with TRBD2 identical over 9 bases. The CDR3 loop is CASSFFSGRPATGQYF. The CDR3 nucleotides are TGCGCCAGCAGCTTTTTCAGCGGGAGGCCCGCTACCGGGCAGTACTTC. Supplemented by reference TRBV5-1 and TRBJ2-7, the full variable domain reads KAGVTQTPRYLIKTRGQQVTLSCSPISGHRSVSWYQQTPGQGLQFLFEYFSETQRNKGNFPGRFSGRQFSNSRSEMNVSTLELGDSALYLCASSFFSGRPATGQYFGPGTRLTVT.